This T cell receptor (beta chain) was sequenced in a study of OX40 agonist ivuxolimab in advanced cancers. Profiled with immunoSEQ multiplex PCR; TCRdb holds only in-frame clones, not every one. The table lists about 48,000 clones, about 85% of them singletons. The sample holds one count of this clone. Blood sampling took place at baseline, cycle 4 day 1, and cycle 7 day 1. The germline gives CDR1 MDHEN, CDR2 SYDVKM. Trimming took off 8 bases at V and 2 bases at J, with 18 bases between the two ends. The CDR3 extends over 15 amino acids. This clonotype was obtained from an adult with an advanced solid tumor such as melanoma, head and neck, liver or kidney cancer. Sequencing was performed on CD4+ or CD8+ T cells sorted from blood, taken in a trial of the OX40 agonist ivuxolimab. The chain links TRBV28 to TRBJ1-2; D gene ambiguous. CDR3: CASSNLGRQNYGYTF. In DNA form, the CDR3 reads TGTGCCAGCTCTAACCTCGGCAGACAAAACTATGGCTACACCTTC.